This passage covers 6 T cell receptor beta chains from one sample sequenced in a study of cytomegalovirus exposure and HLA in healthy donors. PCR amplification relied on 60 Vbeta primers (plus 13 Jbeta primers). Sequencing was performed with immunoSEQ multiplex PCR; in TCRdb, only in-frame clones are kept and a portion is missing. The top ten clones hold over 10% of a sample with fewer than 120,000 clones, approximately 82% of them seen once. The sequenced sample was PBMCs. These receptors were taken from a man younger than 40 in good health and CMV-seropositive.

The chain combines TRBV21-1 with TRBJ1-4. TRBV21-1 constitutes a pseudogene. The CDR3 loop spans 14 amino acids. The CDR3 DNA is TGTGCCAGCAGCAAGGGAGGAGAGAATGAAAAACTGTTTTTT. Translation gives CASSKGGENEKLFF.

The V and J genes are TRBV7-2 and TRBJ2-7; the D gene is possibly TRBD2 (5 bases). The V end lost 7 bases, the J end lost 3 bases, and 19 bases lay between the germline ends. Germline V gene sequence: CDR1 SGHTA, CDR2 FQGNSA. CDR3 length: 15 amino acids. CDR3 DNA: TGTGCCAGCAACTCACTAGAGGTAGCGAACTACGAGCAGTACTTC. Protein: CASNSLEVANYEQYF.

V gene TRBV27 combines with J gene TRBJ1-5; no reliable D call. Germline CDR1 reads MNHEY; CDR2 reads SMNVEV (reference sequence). With 5 bases removed from V and 3 bases from J, the gap between germline ends came to 8 bases. The CDR3 has 13 residues. CDR3 in amino acids: CASSPYTNQPQHF. CDR3 nucleotide sequence: TGTGCCAGCAGTCCGTACACCAATCAGCCCCAGCATTTT.

The gene calls are TRBV30 and TRBJ1-3; tentatively, D is TRBD1 (6 bases). V was cut by 8 bases and J by 2 bases, with 13 bases left in between. Germline loops: CDR1 GTSNPN, CDR2 SVGIG (reference sequence). The CDR3 extends over 13 amino acids. The CDR3 nucleotides are TGTGCCGGGGAAGGGGGAGCTGGAAACACCATATATTTT. As protein: CAGEGGAGNTIYF. Filled out from reference TRBV30 and TRBJ1-3, the complete variable domain reads SQTIHQWPATLVQPVGSPLSLECTVEGTSNPNLYWYRQAAGRGLQLLFYSVGIGQISSEVPQNLSASRPQDRQFILSSKKLLLSDSGFYLCAGEGGAGNTIYFGEGSWLTVV.

This sequence joins TRBV28 and TRBJ2-7; 9 bases are shared with TRBD1. Unmatched junction bases numbered 5, after V lost 3 bases and J lost 2 bases. Germline assignment: CDR1 MDHEN and CDR2 SYDVKM. The CDR3 is 15 residues long. The CDR3 loop is CASSLLGQGPYEQYF. In DNA, the CDR3 is TGTGCCAGCAGTTTGCTCGGACAGGGGCCCTACGAGCAGTACTTC.

This sequence joins TRBV5-6 and TRBJ1-2; 9 nucleotides line up with TRBD1. The V gene's germline CDR1 is SGHDT and CDR2 YYEEEE. The CDR3 spans 14 residues. V shed 2 bases and J 6 bases; nucleotides not matched to a gene: 5. Written as DNA, the CDR3 is TGTGCCAGCAGCTTTACAGGGGGCAGTGATGGCTACACCTTC. Protein sequence: CASSFTGGSDGYTF.